This TCR beta chain was recorded in a study of T cells expressing NK-cell markers. Study context: It was sorted CD3+CD56-NKG2C+, CD3+CD56+NKG2C- and CD3+CD56+NKG2C+ T cells that provided the TCR beta repertoires. Most of the eight sequenced donors were HCMV-seropositive; one was seronegative.

From the 5' RACE reads, TCRdb lists one entry per CDR3 protein and no DNA. This sample carries roughly 390,000 distinct CDR3 sequences, with about 10% going to the ten biggest clones. CDR3 length: 13 amino acids. Germline V gene data show CDR1 as DFQATT and CDR2 as SNEGSKA (reference sequence). As to this clonotype: Its specificity is not known.

Study-level points and caveats: In five to seven donors, dominant CD3+CD56+NKG2C+ clonotypes ranked among the top 10 CD8+ clonotypes. Several of the donors also had these clonotypes leading their CD3+CD56-NKG2C+ fraction.

V is TRBV20-1 and J is TRBJ2-1; TCRdb's assignment of TRBD2 cannot be checked, as there is no DNA. The sequence was collected from a woman in her forties or fifties in good health. The sequenced material came from blood T cells: a sorted CD56 or NKG2C T cell subset, CD4+ or CD8+ T cells, or bulk PBMC T cells (not recorded which). The CDR3 sequence is CSATKRPGGEQFF.